This T cell receptor (beta chain) was sequenced during a study of blood T cell repertoires in COVID-19. The length of the CDR3 is 14 residues. V was pared by 2 bases and J by 5 bases, with 12 bases between. Looked up from germline, CDR1 is MDHEN and CDR2 is SYDVKM. TCRdb keeps only in-frame clones here, not all; method: immunoSEQ multiplex PCR. Of 150,000 to 160,000 clones listed, about 90% are singletons. The TCR comes from a man between 50 and 59 years old with acute or convalescent COVID-19. Source material: peripheral blood. This chain uses TRBV28 with TRBJ1-2, with D unresolved. In DNA form, the CDR3 reads TGTGCCAGCAGTTTACCCAGATCTCAGTATGGCTACACCTTC. Translation gives CASSLPRSQYGYTF.